Presented here are 16 T cell receptor beta chains from one specimen sequenced in a study of shared clonotypes between healthy human individuals. The protocol was immunoSEQ multiplex PCR, while the TCRdb copy is restricted to in-frame clones and leaves out a portion. The sample includes about half a million clones, roughly three quarters seen only once; the top ten take about 11%. Material: PBMCs. Receptor source: a woman aged 40-49 years in good health. Some clones in this sample may be carry-over from other donors' samples.

This clone occurred once. The gene calls are TRBV6-5 and TRBJ1-1, with TRBD1 matching 11 bases. V shed 6 bases, J shed 7 bases, and the junction held 10 bases outside the gene matches. Germline-derived CDR1 and CDR2 are MNHEY and SVGAGI. The CDR3 contains 15 residues. The CDR3 protein is CASSGAGTGGLEAFF. CDR3 in DNA: TGTGCCAGCAGCGGTGCCGGGACAGGGGGTCTTGAAGCTTTCTTT.

The rearrangement links TRBV29-1 to TRBJ2-5; TRBD2 matches at 8 bases. The germline CDR1 and CDR2 sequences are SQVTM and ANQGSEA. Trimming took 6 bases from V and 5 from J; bases not matched to a gene: 11. The CDR3 length is 14 residues. The CDR3 nucleotides read TGCAGCGTCACGGGACTAGTGGGTGTGGAGACCCAGTACTTC. The encoded protein is CSVTGLVGVETQYF.

In nucleotides, the CDR3 is TGTGCCTGGAACCTTCGGGGACCGAGGGGCTACACCTTC. It encodes CAWNLRGPRGYTF. V and J are TRBV30 and TRBJ1-2; D perhaps matches TRBD1 (5 bases). The V and J ends lost 4 bases and 8 bases respectively, with 17 bases between them. This CDR3 is 13 amino acids long. The germline V gene encodes CDR1 GTSNPN and CDR2 SVGIG (reference sequence). Based on the CDR3 plus reference TRBV30 and TRBJ1-2, the full variable domain is SQTIHQWPATLVQPVGSPLSLECTVEGTSNPNLYWYRQAAGRGLQLLFYSVGIGQISSEVPQNLSASRPQDRQFILSSKKLLLSDSGFYLCAWNLRGPRGYTFGSGTRLTVV.

The chain joins TRBV28 to TRBJ2-5; 7 bases match TRBD1. V lost 2 bases, J lost 5 bases, and 5 bases stayed unmatched. The germline V gene encodes CDR1 MDHEN and CDR2 SYDVKM. The CDR3 consists of 14 residues. CDR3 in amino acids: CASSLTGDPETQYF. DNA for the CDR3: TGTGCCAGCAGTTTAACAGGGGACCCGGAGACCCAGTACTTC.

The chain joins TRBV7-2 to TRBJ2-5, with 10 bases matching TRBD2. CDR3 length: 14 residues. The V and J ends lost 2 bases and 4 bases, in that order; junction bases with no gene match: 1. The germline CDR1 and CDR2 sequences are SGHTA and FQGNSA. The CDR3 DNA is TGTGCCAGCAGCTTAAGACTAGCGGGAGAGACCCAGTACTTC. Encoded protein: CASSLRLAGETQYF.

In DNA form, the CDR3 reads TGTGCCAGCAGCTCCAGGGTAGCGCCGGGCACCGGGGAGCTGTTTTTT. Residues: CASSSRVAPGTGELFF. V gene TRBV7-8 combines with J gene TRBJ2-2, with D possibly being TRBD1 or TRBD2 (5 bases each). The germline V and J ends were trimmed by 4 bases and 4 bases, with 16 bases remaining between them. The CDR3 loop spans 16 amino acids. Germline CDR1 SGHVS, CDR2 FQNEAQ.

The chain has TRBV7-2 and TRBJ2-3; 9 nucleotides match TRBD2. The CDR3 loop spans 15 amino acids. Per germline, CDR1 SGHTA and CDR2 FQGNSA. V lost 4 bases and J lost 6; bases outside the gene matches: 8. The CDR3, as DNA: TGTGCCAGCAGCTCGCCGATGAGCGGGAGGGATACGCAGTATTTT. It is translated as CASSSPMSGRDTQYF.

This clone was seen once. Lacking the conserved final phenylalanine or tryptophan, this CDR3 likely reflects a read error. This rearrangement joins TRBV2 to TRBJ1-1, with D tentatively TRBD1 (6 bases). The CDR3 extends over 14 amino acids. CDR1 is SNHLY, CDR2 FYNNEI, per germline. V was cut by 6 bases and J by 0 bases, with 11 bases left in between. The CDR3 is CASSWTAMNTEAFL. The CDR3, as DNA: TGTGCCAGCAGCTGGACAGCTATGAACACTGAAGCTTTCCTT.

V and J are TRBV18 and TRBJ1-1; 7 nucleotides line up with TRBD1. The CDR3 has 15 residues. CDR1 and CDR2 from the germline V gene are KGHSH and LQKENI. The V gene end was trimmed by 2 bases and the J gene end by 4 bases; junction bases not matched to a gene: 7. CDR3: CASSPNSGGITEAFF. In DNA form, the CDR3 reads TGTGCCAGCTCACCAAACTCAGGGGGGATCACTGAAGCTTTCTTT. Based on the CDR3 plus reference TRBV18 and TRBJ1-1, the full variable domain is NAGVMQNPRHLVRRRGQEARLRCSPMKGHSHVYWYRQLPEEGLKFMVYLQKENIIDESGMPKERFSAEFPKEGPSILRIQQVVRGDSAAYFCASSPNSGGITEAFFGQGTRLTVV.

The CDR3, as DNA: TGTGCCAGCAGTTACGCAGCAGGCGACTTCTATGGCTACACCTTC. Translating it yields CASSYAAGDFYGYTF. The rearrangement joins TRBV6-6 to TRBJ1-2; D call uncertain. The germline V and J ends were trimmed by 2 bases and 4 bases, with 14 bases remaining between them. Germline V lookup: CDR1 MNHNY, CDR2 SVGAGI (reference sequence). This CDR3 contains 15 residues.

The chain carries TRBV4-1 and TRBJ2-1, with 7 bases matching TRBD2. V was clipped by 6 bases and J by 0 bases; unmatched bases: 14. This CDR3 is built from 18 residues. CDR1 and CDR2 from the germline V gene are MGHRA and YSYEKL. CDR3 loop: CASRHTMASGPSYNEQFF. The CDR3 coding sequence is TGCGCCAGCAGGCATACCATGGCTAGCGGTCCCTCCTACAATGAGCAGTTCTTC.

The chain couples TRBV20-1 to TRBJ2-7; D unclear. Germline CDR1 is DFQATT and CDR2 is SNEGSKA (reference sequence). The CDR3 runs 11 residues. Trimming cost V 5 bases and J 2 bases, with 7 bases left between them. In DNA form, the CDR3 reads TGCAGTGCTCGAGCCCCCTACGAGCAGTACTTC. Translating it yields CSARAPYEQYF.

V and J are TRBV7-6 and TRBJ2-7; 7 positions match TRBD1. This CDR3 has 15 residues. V dropped 5 bases and J dropped 2; count of bases not matched to a gene: 9. The V gene's germline CDR1 is SGHVS and CDR2 FNYEAQ. CDR3 sequence reads: CASSPGGDQTYEQYF. CDR3 DNA: TGTGCCAGCAGCCCAGGGGGTGACCAGACCTACGAGCAGTACTTC.

The rearrangement uses TRBV5-4 and TRBJ1-2; no clear D gene. In germline, CDR1 is SGHNT, CDR2 YYREEE (reference sequence). Trimming removed 6 bases from V and 4 bases from J, with 16 bases in between. The CDR3 contains 14 residues. The CDR3 reads CASTTPGKTYGYTF. The CDR3 nucleotides are TGTGCCAGCACGACCCCAGGAAAGACCTATGGCTACACCTTC.

The chain carries TRBV7-9 and TRBJ2-5; D is ambiguous. The germline gives CDR1 SEHNR, CDR2 FQNEAQ (reference sequence). The CDR3 totals 13 residues. Deletions cut 6 bases from V and 2 bases from J, with 10 bases between. The CDR3 DNA reads as TGTGCCAGCAGTCCCCCCCTTCAAGAGACCCAGTACTTC. Translation: CASSPPLQETQYF.

This chain uses TRBV18 with TRBJ2-4, with 7 positions matching TRBD1. This CDR3 has 14 amino acids. The junction had 6 bases not matched to a gene; V was cut back by 5 bases and J by 5 bases. Germline V CDR1 and CDR2: KGHSH, LQKENI. The DNA of the CDR3 is TGTGCCAGCTCAGCCACAGGGGTCGAAAACATTCAGTACTTC. Translated, it gives CASSATGVENIQYF.